This TCR beta chain was documented in a study of T cells in Graves' hyperthyroidism and ophthalmopathy (dated by TCRdb to between 2018 and 2020). At the level of the whole study: Peripheral blood samples were taken at the time of initial diagnosis, prior to any treatment. TCR V-J signatures able to tell the groups apart were searched for in a discovery cohort of some 100 patients, of whom roughly 42 had Graves' ophthalmopathy and roughly 58 had stable Graves' hyperthyroidism. Thyroid tissue and blood T-cell repertoires from more than five Graves' hyperthyroidism patients were also compared in the study. The paper reports TCR Vbeta CDR3 sequencing of fewer than 150 peripheral blood samples: around 45 ophthalmopathy, under 85 hyperthyroidism and approximately 17 progressor patients. For training and testing, the 100 or so patients in the discovery cohort were randomly divided in a 7:3 ratio. After sampling, hyperthyroidism patients received methimazole starting at 30 mg daily, and ophthalmopathy patients received high-dose intravenous methylprednisolone. Prospective prediction of ophthalmopathy was tested in an independent validation cohort of 18 to 20 hyperthyroidism patients and approximately 17 patients who later progressed to ophthalmopathy. Broader findings and caveats from the paper: In cross-validation, a model built on a 13 V-J signature told ophthalmopathy apart from stable hyperthyroidism with under 90% sensitivity and around 84% specificity, and in testing the same model reached 80%/75%. In validation, progression to ophthalmopathy was predicted by the model with 65% to 71% sensitivity and nearly 75% specificity, a median of about 6.8 months before onset. Sample size was not statistically predetermined, and blinding of investigators to group allocation was not performed. Most expanded thyroid clonotypes (frequency above 0.001) were also detected in blood, a finding suggesting that blood repertoires may reflect thyroid immune responses.

The TCR beta CDR3 regions were amplified from RNA transcripts. The first round of RT-PCR for the TCR CDR3 was performed with the HTBI primer set and the Qiagen OneStep RT-PCR kit. Libraries were constructed in a second round of multiplex PCR, after which size selection and purification were carried out. Paired-end sequencing of the libraries was performed with 100 bp reads on an Illumina HiSeq2000. The source study handled its data this way. SOAPnuke was used to process the raw data, removing reads that contained adapters or uncalled bases, had a mean Phred below 15, or lacked an exact match to the constant primer or identifier. COPE v1.2.5 was used to merge the high-quality paired reads, and each unique nucleotide sequence was defined as a clonotype. MiTCR v1.1 was used to align the clonotypes against IMGT TRBV, TRBD and TRBJ reference segments. Analysis was restricted to V-J combinations with a frequency above 0.0001, which covered 99% to 99.2% of repertoires. The TCS score was defined as F50 (clonal expansion) divided by E x V (chaos), with BLOSUM62-based TCRdist calculated between CDR3 peptides within each V-J. Welch's t-statistics and random forest reduced roughly 540 V-J features to 10 to 15, which were used in a naive Bayes classifier (R e1071). In-frame beta chains were kept once TCRdb had trimmed the public reads at Q25 with fastp and called clones with MiXCR. Rows are unified per CDR3 protein, each entry keeping the most common DNA and genes. The V and J calls follow TCRdb's processing rather than the paper's. This sample gives about 600,000 distinct CDR3 sequences in total; 11% to 15% of them show up just once. In total, the top ten clones hold roughly 7.7% of the sample.

Ophthalmopathy patients had moderately to severely active disease, with a Clinical Activity Score of 3 or more, a NOSPECS grade of 4 or more, and a disease duration of less than 3 months. The study excluded patients with uncontrolled infections, other autoimmune diseases, pregnancy or lactation. Diagnoses were based on clinical symptoms, serum thyroxine and TRAb, thyroid ultrasound and orbital computed tomography. PBMCs were isolated from about 9 ml of fresh peripheral blood by Ficoll-Paque density gradient centrifugation. Trizol reagent was used to extract total RNA, and RNA quality was then checked on an Agilent 2100 Bioanalyzer. V gives up 1 base and J gives up 6 bases, and the segment between their germline ends measures 10 bases. Taken from cysteine to phenylalanine, the CDR3 has 14 residues. Only CDR3 DNA is held: 42 bases, read in frame from base 1. This clonotype has ten or more counts. This receptor's antigen is unknown. Per-nucleotide qualities are absent, and no much larger clonotype sits a single base away.

Recombination connected TRBV12-3 or TRBV12-4 to TRBJ1-5; D gene: possibly TRBD1, on 5 matching bases. The sequenced sample was blood. The clonotype originates from a woman aged 18 to 35 with Graves' ophthalmopathy. The CDR3 reads as follows: CASSLVGRAQPQHF. In nucleotides, the sequence is TGTGCCAGCAGTTTAGTGGGACGGGCTCAGCCCCAGCATTTT.